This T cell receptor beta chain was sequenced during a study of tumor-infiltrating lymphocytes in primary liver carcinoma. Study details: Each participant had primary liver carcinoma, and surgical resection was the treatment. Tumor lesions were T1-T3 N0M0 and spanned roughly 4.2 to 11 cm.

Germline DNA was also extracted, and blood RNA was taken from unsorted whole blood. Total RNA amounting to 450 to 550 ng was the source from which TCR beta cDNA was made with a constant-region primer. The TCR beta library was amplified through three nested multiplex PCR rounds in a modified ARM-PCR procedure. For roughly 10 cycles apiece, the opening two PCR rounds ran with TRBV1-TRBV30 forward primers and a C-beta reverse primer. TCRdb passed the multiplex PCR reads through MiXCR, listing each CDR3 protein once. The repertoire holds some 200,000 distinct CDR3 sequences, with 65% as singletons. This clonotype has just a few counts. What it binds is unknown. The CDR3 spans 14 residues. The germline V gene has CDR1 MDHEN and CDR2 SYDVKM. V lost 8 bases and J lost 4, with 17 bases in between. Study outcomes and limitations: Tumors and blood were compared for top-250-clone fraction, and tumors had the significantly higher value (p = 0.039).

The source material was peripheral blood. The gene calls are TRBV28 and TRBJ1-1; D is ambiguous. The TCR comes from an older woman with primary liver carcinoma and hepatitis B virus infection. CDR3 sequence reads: CASQLLLGSTEAFF. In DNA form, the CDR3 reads TGTGCCAGCCAGCTTCTGTTGGGTTCCACTGAAGCTTTCTTT.